This T cell receptor beta chain is from a study of blood T cell repertoires in COVID-19. Study details: COVID-19 samples from acute and convalescent phases originated in the United States, Italy and Spain. The cDNA or gDNA used as material had been derived from T cells, B-cell-depleted T cells, or PBMCs.

Germline CDR1 reads MDHEN; CDR2 reads SYDVKM. The length of the CDR3 is 13 residues. With 5 bases removed from V and 4 bases from J, the gap between germline ends came to 11 bases. Per the original data handling: Counts of nucleated cells, estimated from reference gene primer amplification, were obtained. Data came from immunoSEQ multiplex PCR; TCRdb stores just in-frame clones and leaves some out. That table supplies the V and J calls and clone size; D and trimming were determined from the DNA. The table has about 220,000 clones, around 82% seen once. This TCR was recovered from a woman in her thirties or forties with active or convalescent COVID-19. The sequenced material came from peripheral blood. This chain links TRBV28 with TRBJ1-2; perhaps TRBD1 as D (6 bases). CDR3: CASSPDRGYGYTF. DNA of the CDR3: TGTGCCAGCAGTCCGGACAGAGGCTATGGCTACACCTTC.